This T cell receptor beta chain was sequenced for a study of read filtering for tumor transcriptome and immune sequencing. About the research overall: The cohort had over 16 men and about 15 women aged about 45 to 80, mean about 66 years. IR-seq gave about 4 to 10.27 million TCR reads per sample; RNA-seq gave about 80 to 1273. General observations from the study: IR-seq captured clonotypes deeper and more reliably than RNA-seq. In IR-seq, single-read clonotypes were around 85% of clonotypes but 3.5% to 4% of reads.

From approximately 430 ng of RNA, a library with molecular barcoded alpha/delta and beta/gamma adaptors was made. TCRdb used MiXCR to reprocess the reads, holding one entry per CDR3 protein. Here the sample spans about 45,000 distinct CDR3 sequences, around 20% being singletons. The CDR3 consists of 13 residues. The germline V gene encodes CDR1 LNHDA and CDR2 SQIVND (reference sequence). V was trimmed by 9 bases and J by 3 bases, leaving 14 bases between them. This clonotype turned up a few times. Its cognate antigen is unknown. Sequencing was carried out using a population of CD138-negative cells sorted from bone marrow. The TCR sequence derives from a donor over 35 with multiple myeloma. The chain recombines TRBV19 with TRBJ1-2; no clear D gene. The CDR3 loop reads CASRSPPDYGYTF. The CDR3 DNA sequence: TGTGCCAGCCGTTCACCGCCGGACTATGGCTACACCTTC.